This TCR beta chain came from a study of blood T cell repertoires in COVID-19. Overall study: There were acute and convalescent COVID-19 samples, and they came from the United States, Italy and Spain. Sources were T cells, B-cell-depleted T cells, or PBMCs; the material itself was cDNA or gDNA.

This CDR3 spans 15 amino acids. V was pared by 2 bases and J by 0 bases, with 10 bases between. From germline, CDR1 is MDHEN and CDR2 SYDVKM. In the original workflow: Cell counts per sample came from amplifying reference gene primers. The method was immunoSEQ multiplex PCR; TCRdb's version includes in-frame clones alone and lacks a portion of them. The DNA was the basis for D and trimming; V, J and clone size are from that table. Of 250,000 to 350,000 clones listed, 85% to 90% are singletons. The Seattle site enrolled patients during active infection and followed them longitudinally. The rearrangement uses TRBV28 and TRBJ1-1; a possible D gene is TRBD1 (5 bases). This receptor was identified in a woman between 25 and 40 years old with COVID-19, enrolled during active disease. Sequencing was carried out using peripheral blood. The CDR3 DNA sequence: TGTGCCAGCAGTTTAGCGGGACGGCTGAACACTGAAGCTTTCTTT. It yields the protein CASSLAGRLNTEAFF.